A single sample gave rise to the 4 T cell receptor beta chains below, sequenced in a study of early T cells in non-severe SARS-CoV-2 infection. TCRdb reprocessed the 5' RACE reads via MiXCR and lists one record per CDR3 protein. This table has about 80,000 distinct CDR3 sequences, over 9% appearing once. Sequenced: whole blood. These receptors were collected from an adult who was a healthcare worker with PCR-confirmed SARS-CoV-2 infection or an uninfected control (not recorded which).

This clonotype was counted many times. The J gene is TRBJ1-2, the V gene TRBV28, with no clear D. With 4 bases removed from V and 4 bases from J, the gap between germline ends came to 7 bases. The germline gives CDR1 MDHEN, CDR2 SYDVKM. The CDR3 has 12 residues. The CDR3 DNA reads TGTGCCAGCAGTTCAGGCGGCTATGGCTACACCTTC. It yields the protein CASSSGGYGYTF.

This clonotype was detected once. The chain links TRBV20-1 to TRBJ1-5; 8 nucleotides line up with TRBD1. The CDR3 sequence is 16 residues long. CDR1 is DFQATT and CDR2 is SNEGSKA in the germline V gene (reference sequence). V lost 3 bases and J lost 6; bases outside the gene matches: 13. CDR3 in DNA: TGCAGTGCTAGTCCCCTCGGACAGGGAGGGGGTCAGCCCCAGCATTTT. Translating gives CSASPLGQGGGQPQHF.

The CDR3: CASSLLGPKDTQYF. The CDR3, as DNA: TGTGCCAGCAGTTTGCTGGGACCTAAGGATACGCAGTATTTT. The chain employs TRBV12-3 or TRBV12-4 and TRBJ2-3; tentatively, D is TRBD1 or TRBD2 (5 bases each). Deletions cut 3 bases from V and 6 bases from J, with 13 bases between. The CDR3 is made up of 14 amino acids.

This clonotype was picked up many times. The V call is TRBV10-3, the J call TRBJ2-7; unclear D gene. Trimming pared 3 bases from V and 11 bases from J, leaving 14 bases between. The CDR3 sequence is 12 residues long. Germline values: CDR1 ENHRY, CDR2 SYGVKD. The CDR3 DNA follows: TGTGCCATCAGTGAACCTCCCTCGAACGAGTACTTC. Residues: CAISEPPSNEYF.